This TCR beta chain was documented in a study of cytomegalovirus exposure and HLA in healthy donors. Study context: There were some 120 million unique TCR beta sequences, drawn from 200 million or so T cells, in an earlier analysis. There were over 350 genotyped donors. Of these, roughly 80% fell in the genetic ancestry cluster associated with self-reported Caucasian donors.

A multiplex PCR was run with 60 Vbeta primers and 13 Jbeta primers. Generated by immunoSEQ multiplex PCR, the TCRdb table keeps only in-frame clones and is missing some. The sample includes over 150,000 clones, roughly 79% of them seen just once. CDR1 and CDR2 (germline): SGHDT, YYEEEE. The CDR3 has 17 amino acids. V was clipped by 4 bases and J by 3 bases; unmatched bases: 7. Comments on this clone: Its specificity is not known.

Study-wide points: Later analysis associated a missense DCLRE1C variant with TCR beta V- and J-gene trimming. Reportedly, HLA-A and HLA-B alleles of most subjects were accurately predicted from TCR beta.

The TCR comes from a male donor in good health and CMV-seropositive. The sample was PBMCs. This sequence joins TRBV5-6 and TRBJ2-1; TRBD2 agrees at 13 bases. In DNA form, the CDR3 reads TGTGCCAGCAGCCGGGGGACTAGCGGGGCCCTCTACAATGAGCAGTTCTTC. It is translated as CASSRGTSGALYNEQFF.